This T cell receptor (beta chain) is drawn from a study of early T cells in non-severe SARS-CoV-2 infection. On the study more broadly: Sequencing input comprised bulk RNA from unsorted whole blood; chain pairing was not available.

This clonotype was counted at least ten times. The CDR3 consists of 15 residues. The germline V gene has CDR1 SGHRS and CDR2 YFSETQ. The trim removed 4 bases at V and 5 bases at J, leaving 6 bases unmatched. Researchers tagged individual cDNA molecules with unique molecular identifiers. One entry per CDR3 protein results from TCRdb running MiXCR on the 5' RACE reads. The sample has 80,000 or so distinct CDR3 sequences; 11% are singletons. The TCR sequence derives from an adult who was a healthcare worker with PCR-confirmed SARS-CoV-2 infection or an uninfected control (not recorded which). The starting material was whole blood, obtained at baseline. The chain uses TRBV5-1 and TRBJ2-2, with 9 bases aligning to TRBD1. The CDR3 nucleotides read TGCGCCAGCAGCCGACAGGGGGAGCGGACCGGGGAGCTGTTTTTT. It specifies CASSRQGERTGELFF.